This T cell receptor beta chain came from a study of control samples from healthy donors and cancer patients. Clones were sequenced by immunoSEQ multiplex PCR, and TCRdb holds only the in-frame ones, with some missing. The top ten hold under 3.5% of the sample, which has about 70,000 clones, roughly 93% seen once. This clone was picked up one time. The CDR3 sequence is 14 residues long. J lost 5 bases, V lost 4 bases, and 7 bases had no gene match. CDR1 and CDR2 from the germline V gene are SGDLS and YYNGEE. This chain uses TRBV9 with TRBJ1-2; 8 bases match TRBD1. Sequenced input: blood. The TCR comes from a woman aged 25-40 years in good health. The CDR3 loop reads CASSPTDRDYGYTF. The CDR3 nucleotides read TGTGCCAGCAGCCCGACGGACAGGGATTATGGCTACACCTTC.